The 9 T cell receptor beta chains below come from one sample, sequenced in a study of OX40 agonist ivuxolimab in advanced cancers. The repertoire was sequenced with immunoSEQ multiplex PCR; TCRdb's copy has only in-frame clones and lacks some. Of tens of thousands of clones detected, around nine tenths appear once; the ten largest clones hold approximately 0.33%. The sequencing here drew on CD4+ or CD8+ T cells sorted from blood, taken in a trial of the OX40 agonist ivuxolimab. All receptors derive from an adult with an advanced solid tumor such as melanoma, head and neck, liver or kidney cancer.

J is TRBJ2-1 and V is TRBV6-6; 11 bases map to TRBD2. The germline gives CDR1 MNHNY, CDR2 SVGAGI (reference sequence). The CDR3 is made up of 16 amino acids. V was pared by 2 bases and J by 6 bases, with 6 bases of the junction left unmatched. CDR3 in amino acids: CASSYDSGGARNEQFF. The CDR3 region has the DNA TGTGCCAGCAGTTACGATAGCGGGGGGGCCCGCAATGAGCAGTTCTTC.

This clone was detected once. The chain is built from TRBV2 and TRBJ1-2, with D unresolved. Germline V lookup: CDR1 SNHLY, CDR2 FYNNEI. V shed 7 bases and J shed 4 bases, with 16 bases lying between them. The CDR3 consists of 14 residues. The CDR3 sequence is CASKVERESYGYTF. CDR3 nucleotide sequence: TGTGCCAGCAAAGTAGAACGCGAAAGCTATGGCTACACCTTC.

The chain recombines TRBV19 with TRBJ1-6, with TRBD1 matching over 12 bases. Germline loops: CDR1 LNHDA, CDR2 SQIVND (reference sequence). Losses at the gene ends were 4 bases for V and 9 bases for J; bases not matched to a gene: 4. The CDR3 is 15 residues long. The CDR3 loop is CASSRDRGPSSPLHF. CDR3 nucleotides: TGTGCCAGTAGTAGGGACAGGGGGCCCAGTTCACCCCTCCACTTT.

The table lists this clone with a few counts. The V gene is TRBV5-8, the J gene TRBJ2-6; 10 bases map to TRBD1. J was trimmed by 1 base and V by 4 bases; bases with no gene match: 2. Germline V lookup: CDR1 SGHTS, CDR2 YDEGEE. This CDR3 comprises 16 residues. The CDR3 reads CASSMDRGSGANVLTF. CDR3 nucleotides: TGTGCCAGCAGCATGGACAGGGGGTCTGGGGCCAACGTCCTGACTTTC.

V and J are TRBV6-6 and TRBJ1-4; no firm D call. CDR3 length equals 15 residues. Trimming took 0 bases from V and 2 from J, leaving 7 bases between them. Germline V lookup: CDR1 MNHNY, CDR2 SVGAGI (reference sequence). CDR3 sequence reads: CASSYSQRTNEKLFF. Written as DNA, the CDR3 is TGTGCCAGCAGTTACTCTCAGCGCACTAATGAAAAACTGTTTTTT.

This clone occurred once. The chain employs TRBV19 and TRBJ2-5; 9 bases are a match to TRBD2. Germline V gene lookup returns CDR1 LNHDA and CDR2 SQIVND (reference sequence). The CDR3 has 15 amino acids. Trimming cost V 5 bases and J 2 bases; bases outside gene matches: 6. The CDR3 sequence is CASSPQRGVQETQYF. CDR3 DNA sequence: TGTGCCAGTAGTCCCCAGCGGGGGGTACAAGAGACCCAGTACTTC.

This chain uses TRBV4-1 with TRBJ1-5; 7 bases agree with TRBD1. Trimming removed 0 bases from V and 0 bases from J; junction bases left unmatched: 5. Germline V CDR1 and CDR2: MGHRA, YSYEKL. The CDR3 runs 17 residues. This CDR3 reads CASSQDWDSNSNQPQHF. CDR3 DNA sequence: TGCGCCAGCAGCCAAGATTGGGACAGTAATAGCAATCAGCCCCAGCATTTT.

By its share, this clone is medium-sized. The chain is built from TRBV14 and TRBJ1-1, with no clear D. V was trimmed by 0 bases and J by 8 bases, leaving 13 bases between them. The CDR3 extends over 14 amino acids. Looked up from germline, CDR1 is SGHDN and CDR2 is FVKESK. The CDR3 region has the DNA TGTGCCAGCAGCCAAGATCTTATGCCGGGAGAAGCTTTCTTT. It encodes CASSQDLMPGEAFF.

This chain connects TRBV4-3 to TRBJ2-6; a possible D gene is TRBD1 (5 bases). V was cut by 0 bases and J by 0 bases, with 12 bases left in between. Germline loops: CDR1 LGHNA, CDR2 YSLEER. There are 18 residues in the CDR3. The CDR3 region has the DNA TGCGCCAGCAGCCAAGACCGTGGACATATCTCTGGGGCCAACGTCCTGACTTTC. Its protein is CASSQDRGHISGANVLTF.